The 18 T cell receptor beta chains listed next were all sequenced from one sample in a study of cytomegalovirus exposure and HLA in healthy donors. Primers: 60 Vbeta forward and 13 Jbeta reverse. Profiled with immunoSEQ multiplex PCR; TCRdb holds only in-frame clones, not every one. The sample includes over 150,000 clones, approximately 80% of them seen just once. The sequencing input was PBMCs. These TCRs come from a male donor in good health and CMV-seropositive.

J is TRBJ1-4 and V is TRBV9, with 9 bases lining up with TRBD1. The CDR3 contains 15 residues. The germline V gene encodes CDR1 SGDLS and CDR2 YYNGEE. J was trimmed by 8 bases and V by 4 bases; bases with no gene match: 9. CDR3 DNA sequence: TGTGCCAGCAGCCCTATGGCGGACAGGGGAGAAAAACTGTTTTTT. It codes for CASSPMADRGEKLFF.

Worth noting for this clone: Distinct nucleotide sequences in the sample also encode this CDR3. DNA of the CDR3: TGTGCCAGCAGTCTAGCGGTCAGCACAGATACGCAGTATTTT. Translated, it gives CASSLAVSTDTQYF. This sequence joins TRBV7-9 and TRBJ2-3; 7 bases align to TRBD2. CDR1 SEHNR and CDR2 FQNEAQ come from the germline V gene (reference sequence). The ends lost 6 bases at V and 0 bases at J; junction bases unmatched: 3. CDR3 length: 14 amino acids.

This clone has just a few counts. The V and J genes are TRBV4-3 and TRBJ2-7; TRBD1 aligns across 9 bases. Germline V gene sequence: CDR1 LGHNA, CDR2 YSLEER. The V gene end was trimmed by 1 base and the J gene end by 2 bases; junction bases not matched to a gene: 3. The CDR3 length is 15 residues. The CDR3 nucleotides read TGCGCCAGCAGCCAAGCGGGGACAGGGCCCTACGAGCAGTACTTC. Translation gives CASSQAGTGPYEQYF.

This clone was found a few times. This sequence joins TRBV30 and TRBJ1-2, with D unresolved. Deletions cut 8 bases from V and 8 bases from J, with 15 bases between. The germline gives CDR1 GTSNPN, CDR2 SVGIG (reference sequence). The CDR3 extends over 11 amino acids. This chain's CDR3 is CAGNEGGGYTF. DNA of the CDR3: TGTGCCGGTAACGAGGGCGGCGGCTACACCTTC.

CDR3 residues: CASSLVFGTAGGEQYF. The CDR3 region has the DNA TGTGCCAGCAGCTTAGTTTTCGGGACAGCCGGGGGAGAGCAGTACTTC. The rearrangement joins TRBV11-1 to TRBJ2-7, with D tentatively TRBD1 (7 bases). This CDR3 is 16 amino acids long. Germline loops: CDR1 SGHAT, CDR2 FQDESV (reference sequence). V was trimmed by 1 base and J by 7 bases, leaving 20 bases between them.

This clone appeared once. This rearrangement joins TRBV4-1 to TRBJ2-2; TRBD1 agrees at 7 bases. The germline gives CDR1 MGHRA, CDR2 YSYEKL. The CDR3 has 16 residues. V lost 0 bases and J lost 3; bases outside the gene matches: 4. The CDR3 bases are TGCGCCAGCAGCCAAGAGTGGACAGGATACACCGGGGAGCTGTTTTTT. Its protein is CASSQEWTGYTGELFF.

This clone was detected once. The chain employs TRBV30 and TRBJ2-1, with a weak D call TRBD2 (5 bases). CDR3 size: 12 residues. Germline loops: CDR1 GTSNPN, CDR2 SVGIG (reference sequence). The V end lost 1 base, the J end lost 5 bases, and 6 bases lay between the germline ends. The CDR3 is CAWSGRHNEQFF. The CDR3, as DNA: TGTGCCTGGAGTGGGAGGCACAATGAGCAGTTCTTC.

About this clone: The junction and the germline gene differ at one end; a read error may be behind it. This rearrangement joins TRBV30 to TRBJ1-5; D not certain. This CDR3 has 15 amino acids. Germline lookup yields CDR1 GTSNPN and CDR2 SVGIG (reference sequence). CDR3 nucleotide sequence: TGTGTCTGGAGTGTAGCCGAAGTGTTCCATCAGCCCCAGCATTTT. This sequence encodes CVWSVAEVFHQPQHF.

The rearrangement uses TRBV2 and TRBJ2-2; tentatively, D is TRBD2 (5 bases). CDR1 is SNHLY and CDR2 is FYNNEI in the germline V gene. The germline V and J ends were trimmed by 7 bases and 5 bases, with 8 bases remaining between them. This CDR3 is 12 amino acids long. The CDR3 here is CASNEGTGELFF. The CDR3 DNA reads as TGTGCCAGCAACGAGGGAACCGGGGAGCTGTTTTTT. Supplemented by reference TRBV2 and TRBJ2-2, the full variable domain reads EPEVTQTPSHQVTQMGQEVILRCVPISNHLYFYWYRQILGQKVEFLVSFYNNEISEKSEIFDDQFSVERPDGSNFTLKIRSTKLEDSAMYFCASNEGTGELFFGEGSRLTVL.

This clone occurred once. The same CDR3 also results from other DNA sequences found in this sample. The chain uses TRBV6-5 and TRBJ2-3; D remains ambiguous. The CDR3 has 13 amino acids. Germline V lookup: CDR1 MNHEY, CDR2 SVGAGI. V dropped 6 bases and J dropped 1 base, with 8 bases sitting between them. The CDR3 reads CASRTAGTDTQYF. The CDR3 DNA reads TGTGCCAGCAGAACAGCCGGCACAGATACGCAGTATTTT.

The chain employs TRBV6-1 and TRBJ1-2, with a possible D match to TRBD1 (5 bases). CDR1 is MNHNS and CDR2 is SASEGT in the germline V gene. Deletions cut 2 bases from V and 8 bases from J, with 15 bases between. The CDR3 extends over 14 amino acids. CDR3 amino acids: CASSEWEGRRGYTF. CDR3 bases: TGTGCCAGCAGTGAATGGGAGGGGCGAAGAGGCTACACCTTC.

The chain uses TRBV15 and TRBJ1-3; perhaps TRBD1 as D (5 bases). The V gene's germline CDR1 is LNHNV and CDR2 YYDKDF (reference sequence). V dropped 3 bases and J dropped 0 bases, with 12 bases sitting between them. The CDR3 is made up of 16 amino acids. CDR3 DNA sequence: TGTGCCACCAGCAGTCTAATTACAGGCTCTGGAAACACCATATATTTT. Translated: CATSSLITGSGNTIYF. The full variable domain, completed using reference TRBV15 and TRBJ1-3, is DAMVIQNPRYQVTQFGKPVTLSCSQTLNHNVMYWYQQKSSQAPKLLFHYYDKDFNNEADTPDNFQSRRPNTSFCFLDIRSPGLGDTAMYLCATSSLITGSGNTIYFGEGSWLTVV.

Notes on this clone: The germline gene is not matched at one end of the junction; a read error may be the cause. The chain links TRBV5-5 to TRBJ1-6; D is perhaps TRBD1 (6 bases). The CDR3 covers 16 residues. Germline V gene data show CDR1 as SGHKS and CDR2 as YYEKEE (reference sequence). The DNA for the CDR3 is TGTGCCAGCAGTTTGGGACACCTTGCTGGTAATTCACCCCTCCACTTT. This translates into CASSLGHLAGNSPLHF.

The chain uses TRBV7-9 and TRBJ2-3; D not resolved. Trimming cost V 3 bases and J 2 bases, with 6 bases left between them. Germline-derived CDR1 and CDR2 are SEHNR and FQNEAQ (reference sequence). This CDR3 is 13 amino acids long. CDR3 coding DNA: TGTGCCAGCAGCTTCGCGGCCACAGATACGCAGTATTTT. This encodes CASSFAATDTQYF.

The gene calls are TRBV5-1 and TRBJ2-2, with TRBD1 identical over 8 bases. Trimming cost V 4 bases and J 1 base; bases outside gene matches: 6. Germline CDR1 SGHRS, CDR2 YFSETQ. The CDR3 is 16 residues long. The CDR3 reads CASSIRQGMNTGELFF. The CDR3 DNA reads TGCGCCAGCAGCATTCGACAGGGGATGAACACCGGGGAGCTGTTTTTT.

This clone was picked up one time. This chain links TRBV9 with TRBJ1-1; D remains unclear. Germline CDR1 and CDR2: SGDLS and YYNGEE. The CDR3 loop spans 15 amino acids. V gave up 4 bases and J gave up 0 bases, with 13 bases separating them. DNA for the CDR3: TGTGCCAGCAGCCCCTACCAGACAATGAACACTGAAGCTTTCTTT. Its translation: CASSPYQTMNTEAFF.

About this clone: The junction departs from germline at one end; a sequencing error may be responsible. CDR3 loop: CSSSSNRDGYTF. CDR3 nucleotide sequence: TGTTCCAGCAGTTCTAACAGAGATGGCTACACCTTC. The chain carries TRBV7-9 and TRBJ1-2; D unresolved. The CDR3 has 12 amino acids. Germline V gene lookup returns CDR1 SEHNR and CDR2 FQNEAQ (reference sequence).

The chain has TRBV6-5 and TRBJ1-5; D gene uncertain. The CDR3 extends over 15 amino acids. Germline-derived CDR1 and CDR2 are MNHEY and SVGAGI. Trimming left V 5 bases short and J 0 bases short, with 11 bases between. The CDR3 sequence: CASSAIRYSNQPQHF. CDR3 nucleotides: TGTGCCAGCAGTGCGATCCGTTATAGCAATCAGCCCCAGCATTTT.